One T cell receptor beta chain is described in this entry. The antigen is unknown. A read error may be the cause here, since a much bigger clone is one base away. The CDR3 extends over 15 amino acids. V lost 5 bases, J lost 5 bases, and 6 bases stayed unmatched. Germline V gene sequence: CDR1 SGHTA, CDR2 FQGTGA. This entry belongs to a study of regulatory T cells in long-lasting Graves disease. Broader study findings: What was studied was peripheral blood only, and not thyroid tissue. New patients shared 970 or so public clonotypes, and persistent patients shared more, with 2,741.

Library construction for TCR beta used iRepertoire HTBI primers and Arm-PCR of CDR3 regions. One entry per CDR3 protein, called by TCRdb with MiXCR from the multiplex PCR reads. The sample includes under 300,000 distinct CDR3 sequences, around 20% of them seen just once. Sample time point: newly diagnosed GD, antithyroid drugs for less than 3 months. RNA isolated from PBMCs was used to make the TCR library. The sample was peripheral blood mononuclear cells (PBMCs), taken at new diagnosis, from a patient treated with antithyroid drugs. This chain joins TRBV7-3 and TRBJ2-1; 10 bases agree with TRBD2. This receptor was obtained from a female donor with Graves disease. The CDR3 loop reads CASSLRTSGNNEQFF. The CDR3 nucleotides are TGTGCCAGCAGCCTCCGGACTAGCGGAAACAATGAGCAGTTCTTC.